The 15 T cell receptor beta chains below all came from one sample that was sequenced in a study of cytomegalovirus exposure and HLA in healthy donors. PCR used 60 Vbeta primers and 13 Jbeta primers. Data came from immunoSEQ multiplex PCR; TCRdb stores just in-frame clones and leaves some out. This table holds roughly 190,000 clones, 9.5% found once. Sequenced input: PBMCs. The source of these receptors is a woman aged 30 to 39 in good health and CMV-seropositive.

This clone occurred a few times. This sequence joins TRBV19 and TRBJ2-3; TRBD1 agrees at 7 bases. V shed 5 bases, J shed 5 bases, and the junction held 13 bases outside the gene matches. Germline V gene data show CDR1 as LNHDA and CDR2 as SQIVND (reference sequence). This CDR3 has 16 amino acids. The CDR3 loop is CASSEGVGGGQDTQYF. The CDR3 DNA reads TGTGCCAGTAGTGAAGGCGTAGGGGGCGGTCAAGATACGCAGTATTTT.

The V gene is TRBV7-6, the J gene TRBJ2-1, with a tentative D call TRBD2 (6 bases). Per germline, CDR1 SGHVS and CDR2 FNYEAQ. V lost 2 bases to trimming and J lost 4 bases, with 18 bases between them. The CDR3 length is 17 residues. The CDR3 reads CASSLTVGTSIYNEQFF. The CDR3 coding sequence is TGTGCCAGCAGCTTAACCGTGGGGACTTCTATATACAATGAGCAGTTCTTC.

The chain combines TRBV18 with TRBJ1-1; 8 nucleotides line up with TRBD1. With 4 bases clipped from V and 3 bases from J, the junction kept 4 bases outside the gene matches. This CDR3 region has 14 residues. Germline CDR1 KGHSH, CDR2 LQKENI. CDR3 sequence reads: CASSRSTGDTEAFF. The CDR3 DNA follows: TGTGCCAGCTCACGATCGACAGGGGACACTGAAGCTTTCTTT. Variable domain in full (rest from reference TRBV18 and TRBJ1-1): NAGVMQNPRHLVRRRGQEARLRCSPMKGHSHVYWYRQLPEEGLKFMVYLQKENIIDESGMPKERFSAEFPKEGPSILRIQQVVRGDSAAYFCASSRSTGDTEAFFGQGTRLTVV.

This clone was seen only a few times. The chain recombines TRBV6-5 with TRBJ1-1; TRBD1 matches at 7 bases. Germline-derived CDR1 and CDR2 are MNHEY and SVGAGI. Trimming cost V 11 bases and J 3 bases; bases outside gene matches: 9. The CDR3 is 13 residues long. The DNA of the CDR3 is TGTGCCGGAAGACAGGGATGGGACACTGAAGCTTTCTTT. It translates to CAGRQGWDTEAFF.

This clone turned up a few times. The chain combines TRBV5-1 with TRBJ2-7; tentative D call: TRBD2 (6 bases). Germline loops: CDR1 SGHRS, CDR2 YFSETQ. The CDR3 contains 14 residues. V shed 4 bases and J shed 3 bases, with 14 bases lying between them. Written as DNA, the CDR3 is TGCGCCAGCAGCGGGGGGACGGGAATCTACGAGCAGTACTTC. Protein sequence: CASSGGTGIYEQYF.

This clone was detected only a few times. The chain couples TRBV6-4 to TRBJ2-1; TRBD1 is a possible D gene (5 bases). Deletions cut 0 bases from V and 5 bases from J, with 8 bases between. The germline V gene encodes CDR1 MRHNA and CDR2 SNTAGT. CDR3 length equals 14 residues. CDR3: CASSDSAGHNEQFF. CDR3 bases: TGTGCCAGCAGTGACTCGGCAGGGCACAATGAGCAGTTCTTC.

CDR3 sequence reads: CASSQEQGPEQYF. The CDR3 DNA reads as TGTGCCAGCAGCCAAGAACAGGGGCCCGAGCAGTACTTC. The chain has TRBV14 and TRBJ2-7, with 7 bases identical to TRBD1. Germline values: CDR1 SGHDN, CDR2 FVKESK. This CDR3 comprises 13 residues. J was trimmed by 6 bases and V by 0 bases; bases with no gene match: 2.

The chain links TRBV30 to TRBJ2-2; D is perhaps TRBD2 (6 bases). This CDR3 comprises 15 residues. The germline V gene has CDR1 GTSNPN and CDR2 SVGIG (reference sequence). Trimming pared 3 bases from V and 2 bases from J, leaving 13 bases between. For the CDR3, the DNA is TGTGCCTGGAGAGGAGGGAGCTTTAACACCGGGGAGCTGTTTTTT. Its protein product is CAWRGGSFNTGELFF.

This clone occurred a few times. The CDR3 reads CASSFAQGSYEQYF. For the CDR3, the DNA is TGTGCCAGCAGTTTCGCGCAGGGTAGCTACGAGCAGTACTTC. V is TRBV27 and J is TRBJ2-7; possible D gene TRBD1, 5 bases. Trimming left V 3 bases short and J 3 bases short, with 12 bases between. This CDR3 has 14 amino acids. Germline V gene lookup returns CDR1 MNHEY and CDR2 SMNVEV (reference sequence).

This clone was seen a handful of times. Other DNA sequences of this sample code for an identical CDR3. This chain connects TRBV18 to TRBJ1-1; D is unclear. Germline CDR1 is KGHSH and CDR2 is LQKENI. The CDR3 totals 14 residues. Trimming cost V 2 bases and J 2 bases, with 9 bases left between them. CDR3 nucleotide sequence: TGTGCCAGCTCACCAACTGCAGGAAACACTGAAGCTTTCTTT. Its translation is CASSPTAGNTEAFF.

This clone has more than one count but fewer than ten. The chain joins TRBV4-1 to TRBJ2-3, with 9 bases identical to TRBD2. The CDR3 loop spans 18 amino acids. Trimming cost V 2 bases and J 5 bases; bases outside gene matches: 14. Germline V gene lookup returns CDR1 MGHRA and CDR2 YSYEKL. Written as DNA, the CDR3 is TGCGCCAGCAGCCAACCGGGGTTAGAGCGGGAGGTAGGAGATACGCAGTATTTT. As protein: CASSQPGLEREVGDTQYF.

This clone has a handful of counts. The chain combines TRBV2 with TRBJ2-5; 10 bases are shared with TRBD2. V lost 2 bases, J lost 2 bases, and 5 bases stayed unmatched. The CDR3 is 16 amino acids. The germline V gene has CDR1 SNHLY and CDR2 FYNNEI. CDR3 residues: CASSERTTSGQETQYF. The CDR3, as DNA: TGTGCCAGCAGTGAAAGGACGACTAGCGGGCAAGAGACCCAGTACTTC.

The V call is TRBV7-8, the J call TRBJ1-4; D might be TRBD1 (6 bases). The CDR3 runs 16 residues. CDR1 is SGHVS, CDR2 FQNEAQ, per germline. Trimming stripped 5 bases from V and 8 bases from J, with 21 bases between. CDR3 coding DNA: TGTGCCAGCAGCCATGGGCGGGGGCTGTGGTGGGAAAAACTGTTTTTT. Translating gives CASSHGRGLWWEKLFF.

The chain couples TRBV10-1 to TRBJ2-3; TRBD2 matches at 12 bases. Per germline, CDR1 WNHNN and CDR2 SYGVQD (reference sequence). The V gene end was trimmed by 3 bases and the J gene end by 6 bases; junction bases not matched to a gene: 10. This CDR3 spans 17 amino acids. The CDR3 reads CASSDPGTSGSGDTQYF. CDR3 sequence (DNA): TGCGCCAGCAGTGACCCCGGGACTAGCGGGTCCGGTGATACGCAGTATTTT.

This clone has more than one count but fewer than ten. The genes are TRBV30 and TRBJ1-3, with D possibly matching TRBD1 (5 bases). The V gene's germline CDR1 is GTSNPN and CDR2 SVGIG (reference sequence). V was pared by 4 bases and J by 4 bases, with 14 bases between. This CDR3 spans 14 amino acids. CDR3 region: CAWTSGAAGNTIYF. CDR3 nucleotide sequence: TGTGCCTGGACCAGCGGGGCAGCCGGAAACACCATATATTTT.